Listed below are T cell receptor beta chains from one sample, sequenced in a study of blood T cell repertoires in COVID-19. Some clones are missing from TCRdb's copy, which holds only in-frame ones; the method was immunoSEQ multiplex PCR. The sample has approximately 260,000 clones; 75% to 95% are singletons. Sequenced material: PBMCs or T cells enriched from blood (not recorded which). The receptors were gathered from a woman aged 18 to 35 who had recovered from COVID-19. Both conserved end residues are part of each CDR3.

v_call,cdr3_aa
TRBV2,CASSEDRNIAQPQHF
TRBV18,CASSPRLRGTDTQYF
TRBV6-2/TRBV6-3,CASSYSRVYSYEQYF
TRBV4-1,CASSQNIARQTEAFF
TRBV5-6,CASSTGTGNTDTQYF
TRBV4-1,CASSLQGRDNQPQHF
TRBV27,CASSLYRGQPQHF
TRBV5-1,CASSLGPSGYQETQYF
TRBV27,CASSLSLPRGDFGYTF
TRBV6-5,CASSHARDRADEQYF
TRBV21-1,CASMWEGSYEQYF
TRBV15,CATSSQTGANQPQHF
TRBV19,CASSITVNTEAFF
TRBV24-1,CATSEQGHYGYTF
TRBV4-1,CASSQPGQVNYGYTF
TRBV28,CASSLWVGGKETQYF
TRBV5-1,CASSSVQGNAGYTF
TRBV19,CASSIGFGSSGNTIYF
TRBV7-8,CASSLVSPDTQYF
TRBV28,CASKTEDEAFF
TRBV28,CATTRDFTGELFF
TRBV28,CASSPGPSGYTF
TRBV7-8,CASSLGTRREQYF
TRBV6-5,CASSSRGNSGNTIYF
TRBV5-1,CASSLEGFTGQPQHF
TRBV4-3,CASSQSAGDTQYF
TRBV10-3,CAISQTGDYSNQPQHF
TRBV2,CAILTGTGTQETQYF
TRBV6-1,CASSEVGSEAFF
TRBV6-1,CASSGQGTIGRNQPQHF
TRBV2,CASRVDRGRPQHF
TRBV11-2,CASSSTYEQYF
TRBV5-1,CASSRTGDQPQHF
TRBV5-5,CASRWGGEFSGYTF
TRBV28,CASSSGAGGDLARTAFF
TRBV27,CASTAGQGGSPLHF
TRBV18,CASSPRQGSYEQYF
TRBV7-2,CASSLLELWDSPFEQYF
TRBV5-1,CASSLGSGGETQYF
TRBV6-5,CASSPFNRDRGLYF
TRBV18,CASSSQRAGPNEQYF
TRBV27,CASSSRTGSRGNQPQHF
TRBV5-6,CASSGVQGAYNSPLHF
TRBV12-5,CASVNAGKEAFF
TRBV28,CASSTGTLGGYTF
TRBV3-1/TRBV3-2,CASSHPRTSGRAYEQYF
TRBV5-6,CASSWGQGEGGYTF
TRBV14,CASSQERDRGGYTF
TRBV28,CASIQGGAGNQPQHF